This T cell receptor beta chain was sequenced during a study of post-analysis software for immune sequencing data (dated by TCRdb to about 2015). For context, the study as a whole: The recorded disease courses included relapsing-remitting, secondary progressive and progressive-relapsing multiple sclerosis, and some patients had no subtype annotation. Patient repertoires were compared against ten to twelve previously published healthy control repertoires from donors aged roughly 6 to 27 years. A subset of samples was prepared in parallel using single-end sample barcoding, then pooled and co-amplified after Illumina adapter ligation. Study-wide conclusions, independent of this receptor: Multiple sclerosis patients had significantly lower normalized Chao1 diversity than controls, a result that suggests substantial peripheral T-cell clonal expansion. When samples were clustered directly using the F measure, samples prepared in the same batch co-clustered strongly, which prompted a batch-effect correction. Roughly 5 TRBV segments, including TRBV5-6, TRBV5-1 and TRBV20-1, were significantly more frequent in patients than controls. The control group was slightly older than the multiple sclerosis patient group.

To demonstrate the VDJtools post-analysis software, TCR beta repertoires were profiled from the peripheral blood of 10 to 15 young patients with multiple sclerosis. The multiple sclerosis patients were children and adolescents between about 6 and 16 years of age. Libraries were prepared through PCR. The sequencing machine was an Illumina HiSeq 2500. To reduce PCR and sequencing biases, unique molecular identifiers were built into the TCR beta cDNA libraries. Per 1 to 10 million input T cells, approximately 500,000 cDNA molecules were obtained, such that each molecule approximated one T cell. The patient libraries were prepared and sequenced with the same protocol used for the earlier healthy control dataset. Within a given batch, samples were prepared together, multiplexed and sequenced on the same HiSeq lane. The paper's processing steps were these. Raw barcoded reads were processed with MIGEC, and single-read molecular identifier groups were discarded before consensus assembly and CDR3 extraction. VDJtools was used for post-analysis of the clonotype tables, with diversity normalized by down-sampling every dataset to the smallest sample size. Repertoire overlap clustering matched CDR3 amino acid but not nucleotide sequences to correct batch-related cross-sample contamination. The public reads were reprocessed in TCRdb via fastp at Q25 and MiXCR, keeping in-frame beta chains. Rows are combined by CDR3 protein, so each entry shows the most common genes and DNA. These V and J calls originate from TCRdb's pipeline instead of the authors' own analysis. The sample contains 650,000 to 850,000 distinct CDR3 sequences, just over 45% of them found a single time. Roughly 5% of the sample belongs to the ten largest clones.

The germline V and J ends show losses of 5 bases and 5 bases respectively, and no gene match explains 12 bases of the junction. From a lookup of the germline V gene, CDR1 and CDR2 are SGHVS and FNYEAQ. From the cysteine through the phenylalanine, the CDR3 covers 17 amino acids. CDR3 DNA is the only sequence kept; it has 51 bases, read in frame from the first base. This clonotype was observed a few times. The clone's antigen remains unknown. No much larger clone exists at a distance of one base, and base qualities are not known. Sequences were obtained from blood. In this chain, TRBV7-6 is recombined with TRBJ2-1; 10 junctional bases match TRBD2. The clonotype originates from a girl aged 5 to 17 with multiple sclerosis. The DNA reads as follows: TGTGCCAGCAGCATCGCTAGCGGGGGATTCCTCAACAATGAGCAGTTCTTC. Its coded protein is CASSIASGGFLNNEQFF.